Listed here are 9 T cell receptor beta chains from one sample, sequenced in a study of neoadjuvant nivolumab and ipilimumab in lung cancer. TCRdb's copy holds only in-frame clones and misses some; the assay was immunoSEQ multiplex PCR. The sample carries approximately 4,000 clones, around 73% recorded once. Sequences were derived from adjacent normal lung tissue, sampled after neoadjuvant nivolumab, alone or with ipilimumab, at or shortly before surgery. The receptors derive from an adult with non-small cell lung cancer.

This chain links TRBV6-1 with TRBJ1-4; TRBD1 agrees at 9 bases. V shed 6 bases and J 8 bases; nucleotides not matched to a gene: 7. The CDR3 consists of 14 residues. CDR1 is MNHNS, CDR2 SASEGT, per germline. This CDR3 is CASREQGAGEKLFF. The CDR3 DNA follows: TGTGCCAGCAGAGAACAGGGGGCAGGAGAAAAACTGTTTTTT.

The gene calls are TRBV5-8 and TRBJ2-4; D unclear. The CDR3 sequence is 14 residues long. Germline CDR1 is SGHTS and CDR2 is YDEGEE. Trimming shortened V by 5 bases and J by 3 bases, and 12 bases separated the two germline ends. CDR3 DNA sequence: TGTGCCAGCAGACGAACTCCGGGCAAAAACATTCAGTACTTC. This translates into CASRRTPGKNIQYF.

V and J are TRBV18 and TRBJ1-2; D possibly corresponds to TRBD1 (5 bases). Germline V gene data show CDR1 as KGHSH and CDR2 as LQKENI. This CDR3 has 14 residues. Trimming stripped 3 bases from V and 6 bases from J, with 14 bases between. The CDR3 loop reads CASSPGRRDDGYTF. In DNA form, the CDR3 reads TGTGCCAGCTCACCGGGACGGAGGGACGATGGCTACACCTTC.

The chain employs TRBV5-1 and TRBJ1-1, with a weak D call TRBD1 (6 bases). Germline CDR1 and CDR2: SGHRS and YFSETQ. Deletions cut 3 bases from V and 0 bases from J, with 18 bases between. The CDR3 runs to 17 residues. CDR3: CASSSSQGTPMNTEAFF. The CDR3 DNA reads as TGCGCCAGCAGCTCATCCCAGGGGACACCTATGAACACTGAAGCTTTCTTT.

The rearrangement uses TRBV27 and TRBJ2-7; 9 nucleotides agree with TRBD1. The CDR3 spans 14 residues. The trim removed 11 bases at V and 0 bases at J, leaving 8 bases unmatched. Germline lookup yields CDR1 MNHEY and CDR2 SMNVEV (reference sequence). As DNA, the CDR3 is TGTGCCGGCGAGGACAGGGGAAACTCCTACGAGCAGTACGTC. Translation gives CAGEDRGNSYEQYV.

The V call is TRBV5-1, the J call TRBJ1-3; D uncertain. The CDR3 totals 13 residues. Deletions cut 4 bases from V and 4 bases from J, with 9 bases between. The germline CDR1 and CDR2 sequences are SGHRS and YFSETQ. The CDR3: CASSSTTGNTIYF. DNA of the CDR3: TGCGCCAGCAGCAGCACCACAGGAAACACCATATATTTT.

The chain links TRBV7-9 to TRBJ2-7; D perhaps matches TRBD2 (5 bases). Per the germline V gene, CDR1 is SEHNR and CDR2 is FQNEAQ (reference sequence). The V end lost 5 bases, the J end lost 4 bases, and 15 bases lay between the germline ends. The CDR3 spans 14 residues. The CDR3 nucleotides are TGTGCCAGCAGCCTGGGAGTCATTAATTACGAGCAGTACTTC. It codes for CASSLGVINYEQYF.

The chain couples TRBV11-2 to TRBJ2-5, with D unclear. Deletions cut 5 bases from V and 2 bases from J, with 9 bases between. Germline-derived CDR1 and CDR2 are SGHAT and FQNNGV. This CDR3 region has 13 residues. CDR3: CASSLGRQETQYF. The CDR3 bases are TGTGCCAGCAGCCTCGGAAGGCAAGAGACCCAGTACTTC. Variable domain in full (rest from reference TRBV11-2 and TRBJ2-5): EAGVAQSPRYKIIEKRQSVAFWCNPISGHATLYWYQQILGQGPKLLIQFQNNGVVDDSQLPKDRFSAERLKGVDSTLKIQPAKLEDSAVYLCASSLGRQETQYFGPGTRLLVL.

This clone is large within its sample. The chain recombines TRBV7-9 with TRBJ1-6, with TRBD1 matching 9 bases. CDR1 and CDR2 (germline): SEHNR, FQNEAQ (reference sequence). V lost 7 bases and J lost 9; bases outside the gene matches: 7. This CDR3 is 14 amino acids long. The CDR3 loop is CASNLGQGFSPLHF. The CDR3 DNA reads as TGTGCCAGCAATTTGGGACAGGGATTTTCACCCCTCCACTTT.